This T cell receptor (beta chain) was profiled in a study of blood T cell repertoires in COVID-19. Study at large: Some COVID-19 samples were acute and others convalescent; all came from the United States, Italy and Spain. The cDNA or gDNA used as material had been derived from T cells, B-cell-depleted T cells, or PBMCs.

With 9 bases removed from V and 1 base from J, the gap between germline ends came to 17 bases. This CDR3 contains 15 residues. Germline-derived CDR1 and CDR2 are LGHDT and YNNKEL (reference sequence). In the authors' methods: Reference gene primer amplification yielded estimated nucleated cell counts. Clones were sequenced by immunoSEQ multiplex PCR, and TCRdb holds only the in-frame ones, with some missing. The V and J calls and the clone size are those of that table, but D and trimming were determined from the DNA. Here the sample spans over 95,000 clones, 85% being singletons. The clonotype originates from a man in his forties or fifties with acute or convalescent COVID-19. Specimen: peripheral blood. This sequence joins TRBV3-1 (or the pseudogene TRBV3-2) and TRBJ2-3, with D possibly matching TRBD1 (6 bases). CDR3: CASKLTGIGTDTQYF. The CDR3 DNA reads TGTGCCAGTAAACTAACAGGGATCGGCACAGATACGCAGTATTTT.